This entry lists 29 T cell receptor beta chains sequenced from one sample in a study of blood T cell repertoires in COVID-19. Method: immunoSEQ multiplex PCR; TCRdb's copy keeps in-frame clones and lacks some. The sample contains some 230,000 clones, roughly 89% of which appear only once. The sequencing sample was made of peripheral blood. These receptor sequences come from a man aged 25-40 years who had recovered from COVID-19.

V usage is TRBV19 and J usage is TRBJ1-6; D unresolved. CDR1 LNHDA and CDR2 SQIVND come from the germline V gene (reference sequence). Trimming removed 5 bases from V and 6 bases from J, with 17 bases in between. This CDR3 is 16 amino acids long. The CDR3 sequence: CASSDQLGVTNSPLHF. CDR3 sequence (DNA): TGTGCCAGTAGTGACCAACTCGGGGTGACTAATTCACCCCTCCACTTT.

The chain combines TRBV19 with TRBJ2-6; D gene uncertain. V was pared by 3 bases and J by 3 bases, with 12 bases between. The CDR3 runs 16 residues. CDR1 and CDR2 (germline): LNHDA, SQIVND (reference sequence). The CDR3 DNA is TGTGCCAGTAGTATGCCTTACAGTGGTGGGGCCAACGTCCTGACTTTC. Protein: CASSMPYSGGANVLTF. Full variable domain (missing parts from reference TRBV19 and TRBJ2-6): DGGITQSPKYLFRKEGQNVTLSCEQNLNHDAMYWYRQDPGQGLRLIYYSQIVNDFQKGDIAEGYSVSREKKESFPLTVTSAQKNPTAFYLCASSMPYSGGANVLTFGAGSRLTVL.

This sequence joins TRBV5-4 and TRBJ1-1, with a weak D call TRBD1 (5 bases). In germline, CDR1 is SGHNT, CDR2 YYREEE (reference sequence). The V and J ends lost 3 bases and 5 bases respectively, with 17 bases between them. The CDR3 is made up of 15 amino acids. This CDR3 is CASSWGSGVGTEAFF. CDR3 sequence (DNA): TGTGCCAGCAGCTGGGGATCGGGGGTTGGGACTGAAGCTTTCTTT.

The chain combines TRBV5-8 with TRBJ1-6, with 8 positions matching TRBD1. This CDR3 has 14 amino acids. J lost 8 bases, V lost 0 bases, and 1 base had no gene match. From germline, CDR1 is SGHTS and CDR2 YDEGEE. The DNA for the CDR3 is TGTGCCAGCAGCTTGGGCAGGGGGCATTCACCCCTCCACTTT. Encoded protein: CASSLGRGHSPLHF.

As DNA, the CDR3 is TGTGCCAGCAGTCTACAGGGGAACACTGAAGCTTTCTTT. It specifies CASSLQGNTEAFF. The chain is built from TRBV12-3 or TRBV12-4 and TRBJ1-1; D may be TRBD1 (6 bases). This CDR3 has 13 amino acids. The V gene lost 5 bases and the J gene lost 1 base, with 8 bases spanning the gap.

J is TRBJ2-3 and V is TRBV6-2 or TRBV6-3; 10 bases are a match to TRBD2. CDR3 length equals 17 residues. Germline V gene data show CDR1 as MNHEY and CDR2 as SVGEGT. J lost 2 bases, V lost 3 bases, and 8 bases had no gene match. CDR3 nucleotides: TGTGCCAGCAGTTATTGGCTAGCGGGAGAAGTCACAGATACGCAGTATTTT. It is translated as CASSYWLAGEVTDTQYF.

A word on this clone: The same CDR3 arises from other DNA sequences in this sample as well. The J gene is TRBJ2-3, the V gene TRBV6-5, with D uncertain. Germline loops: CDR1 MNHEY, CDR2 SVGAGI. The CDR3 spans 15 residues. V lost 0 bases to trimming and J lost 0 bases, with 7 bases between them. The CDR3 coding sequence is TGTGCCAGCAGTTACTCGGCGGTGAGCACAGATACGCAGTATTTT. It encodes CASSYSAVSTDTQYF.

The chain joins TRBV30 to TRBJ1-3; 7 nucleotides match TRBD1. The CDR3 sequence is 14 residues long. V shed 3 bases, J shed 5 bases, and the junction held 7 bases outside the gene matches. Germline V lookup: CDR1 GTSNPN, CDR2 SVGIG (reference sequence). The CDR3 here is CAWSLGTVRNTIYF. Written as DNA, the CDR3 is TGTGCCTGGAGCCTTGGGACAGTTAGAAACACCATATATTTT.

As DNA, the CDR3 is TGTGCCAGCAGCCCCCGGCGGGGGGCTTCAGAGACCCAGTACTTC. Translated, it gives CASSPRRGASETQYF. V gene TRBV11-1 combines with J gene TRBJ2-5; 8 bases line up with TRBD2. CDR3 length: 15 amino acids. J lost 4 bases, V lost 5 bases, and 9 bases had no gene match. In germline, CDR1 is SGHAT, CDR2 FQDESV (reference sequence).

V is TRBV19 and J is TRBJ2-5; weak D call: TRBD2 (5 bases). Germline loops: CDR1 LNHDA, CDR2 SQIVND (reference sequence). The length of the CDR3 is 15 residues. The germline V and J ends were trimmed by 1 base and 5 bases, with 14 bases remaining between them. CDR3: CASSIGSTNFETQYF. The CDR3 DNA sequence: TGTGCCAGTAGTATAGGGTCGACTAACTTTGAGACCCAGTACTTC.

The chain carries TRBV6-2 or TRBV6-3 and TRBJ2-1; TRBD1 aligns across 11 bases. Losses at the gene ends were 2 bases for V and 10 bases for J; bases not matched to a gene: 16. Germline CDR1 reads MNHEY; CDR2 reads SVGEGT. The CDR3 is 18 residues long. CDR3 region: CASSYLYPGQGEEWEQFF. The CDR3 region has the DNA TGTGCCAGCAGTTACCTCTACCCGGGACAGGGGGAAGAATGGGAGCAGTTCTTC.

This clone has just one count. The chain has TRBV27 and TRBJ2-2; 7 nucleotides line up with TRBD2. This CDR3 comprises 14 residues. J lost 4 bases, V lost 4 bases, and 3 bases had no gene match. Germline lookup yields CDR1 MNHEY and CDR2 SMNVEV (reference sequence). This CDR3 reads CASSWGRGTGELFF. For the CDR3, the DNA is TGTGCCAGCAGTTGGGGGAGGGGCACCGGGGAGCTGTTTTTT.

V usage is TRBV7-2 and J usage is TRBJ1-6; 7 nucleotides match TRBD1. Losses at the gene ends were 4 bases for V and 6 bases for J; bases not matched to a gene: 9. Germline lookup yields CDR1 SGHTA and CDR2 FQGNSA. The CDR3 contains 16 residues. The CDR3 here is CASSSSTGVGNSPLHF. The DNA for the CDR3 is TGTGCCAGCAGCTCATCTACAGGGGTCGGTAATTCACCCCTCCACTTT.

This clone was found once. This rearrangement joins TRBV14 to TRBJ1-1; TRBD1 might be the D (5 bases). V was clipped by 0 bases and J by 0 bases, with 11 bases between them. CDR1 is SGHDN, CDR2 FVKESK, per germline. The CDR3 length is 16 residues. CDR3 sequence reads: CASSQEWGGVNTEAFF. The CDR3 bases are TGTGCCAGCAGCCAAGAATGGGGGGGGGTGAACACTGAAGCTTTCTTT.

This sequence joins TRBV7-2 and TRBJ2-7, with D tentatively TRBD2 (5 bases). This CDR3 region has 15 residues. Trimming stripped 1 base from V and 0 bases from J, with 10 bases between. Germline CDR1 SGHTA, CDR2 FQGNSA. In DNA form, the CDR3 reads TGTGCCAGCAGCTTAGTTAGGGAGAGCTCCTACGAGCAGTACTTC. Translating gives CASSLVRESSYEQYF.

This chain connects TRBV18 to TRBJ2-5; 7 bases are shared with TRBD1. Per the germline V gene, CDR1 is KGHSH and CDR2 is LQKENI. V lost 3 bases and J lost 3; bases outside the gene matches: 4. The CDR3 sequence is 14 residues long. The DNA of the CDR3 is TGTGCCAGCTCACCGGGAACAGGGGAAGAGACCCAGTACTTC. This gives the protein CASSPGTGEETQYF.

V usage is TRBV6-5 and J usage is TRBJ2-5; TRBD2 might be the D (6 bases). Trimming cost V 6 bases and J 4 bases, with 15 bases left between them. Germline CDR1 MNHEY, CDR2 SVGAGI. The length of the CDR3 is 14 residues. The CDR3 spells CASRAGSRRETQYF. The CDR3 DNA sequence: TGTGCCAGCAGGGCGGGGAGCAGGAGAGAGACCCAGTACTTC.

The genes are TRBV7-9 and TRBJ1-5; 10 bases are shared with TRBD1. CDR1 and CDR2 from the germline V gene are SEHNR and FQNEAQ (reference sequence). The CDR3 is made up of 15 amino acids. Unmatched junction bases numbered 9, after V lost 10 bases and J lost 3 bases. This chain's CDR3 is CANPDGQGDNQPQHF. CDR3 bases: TGTGCCAACCCGGATGGACAGGGGGACAATCAGCCCCAGCATTTT.

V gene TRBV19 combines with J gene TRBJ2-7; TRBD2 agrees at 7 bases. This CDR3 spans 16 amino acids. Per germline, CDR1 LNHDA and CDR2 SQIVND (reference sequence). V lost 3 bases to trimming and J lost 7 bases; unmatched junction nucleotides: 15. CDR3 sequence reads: CASSISVGQGGKEQYF. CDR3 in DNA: TGTGCCAGTAGTATTTCCGTCGGGCAGGGAGGGAAAGAGCAGTACTTC.

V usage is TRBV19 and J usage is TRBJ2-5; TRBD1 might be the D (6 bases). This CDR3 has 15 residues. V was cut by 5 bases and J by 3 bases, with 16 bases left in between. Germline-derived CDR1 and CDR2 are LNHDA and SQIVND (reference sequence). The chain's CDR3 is CASSFGYTGKETQYF. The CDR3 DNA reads TGTGCCAGTAGTTTTGGGTACACAGGGAAAGAGACCCAGTACTTC.

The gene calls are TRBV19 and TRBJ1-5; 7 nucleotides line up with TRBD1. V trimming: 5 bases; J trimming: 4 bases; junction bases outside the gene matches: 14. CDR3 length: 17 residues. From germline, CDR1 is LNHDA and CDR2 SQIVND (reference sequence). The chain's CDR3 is CASSATATGLGNQPQHF. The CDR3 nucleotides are TGTGCCAGTAGTGCAACTGCGACAGGGTTAGGAAATCAGCCCCAGCATTTT.

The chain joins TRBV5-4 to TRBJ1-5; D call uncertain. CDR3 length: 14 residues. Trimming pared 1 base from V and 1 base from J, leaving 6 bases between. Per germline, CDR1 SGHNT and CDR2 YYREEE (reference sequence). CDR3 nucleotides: TGTGCCAGCAGCTTGTGGAGGAGCAATCAGCCCCAGCATTTT. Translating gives CASSLWRSNQPQHF.

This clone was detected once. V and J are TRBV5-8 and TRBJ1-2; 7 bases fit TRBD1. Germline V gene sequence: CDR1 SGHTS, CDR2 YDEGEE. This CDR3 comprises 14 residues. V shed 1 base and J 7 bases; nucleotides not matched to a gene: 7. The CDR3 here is CASSLNRGSVGYTF. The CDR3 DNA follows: TGTGCCAGCAGCTTGAACAGGGGATCGGTTGGCTACACCTTC.

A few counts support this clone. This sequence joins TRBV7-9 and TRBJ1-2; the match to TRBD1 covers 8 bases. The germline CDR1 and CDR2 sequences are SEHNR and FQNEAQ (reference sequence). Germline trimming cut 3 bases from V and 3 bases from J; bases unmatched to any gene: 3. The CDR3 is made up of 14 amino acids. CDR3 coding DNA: TGTGCCAGCAGCTTCGTGACAGGGGACTATGGCTACACCTTC. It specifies CASSFVTGDYGYTF.

The CDR3 bases are TGTGCCAGCTCAATCCAGGGCATGAACACTGAAGCTTTCTTT. It is translated as CASSIQGMNTEAFF. The chain joins TRBV18 to TRBJ1-1, with D perhaps matching TRBD1 (5 bases). The CDR3 length is 14 residues. The germline V gene has CDR1 KGHSH and CDR2 LQKENI. The V and J ends lost 5 bases and 0 bases respectively, with 10 bases between them.

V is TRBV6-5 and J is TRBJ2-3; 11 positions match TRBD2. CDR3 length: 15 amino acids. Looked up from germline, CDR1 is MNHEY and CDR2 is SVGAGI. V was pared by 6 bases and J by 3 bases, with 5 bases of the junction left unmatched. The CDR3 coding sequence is TGTGCCAGCAGGGCTACTAGCGGGGGAACAGATACGCAGTATTTT. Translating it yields CASRATSGGTDTQYF.

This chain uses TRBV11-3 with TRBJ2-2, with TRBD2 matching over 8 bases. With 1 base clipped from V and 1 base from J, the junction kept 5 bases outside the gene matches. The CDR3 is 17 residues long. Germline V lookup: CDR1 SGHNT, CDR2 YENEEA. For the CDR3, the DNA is TGTGCCAGCAGCTTAGGGACGACTAGCGAGAACACCGGGGAGCTGTTTTTT. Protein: CASSLGTTSENTGELFF.

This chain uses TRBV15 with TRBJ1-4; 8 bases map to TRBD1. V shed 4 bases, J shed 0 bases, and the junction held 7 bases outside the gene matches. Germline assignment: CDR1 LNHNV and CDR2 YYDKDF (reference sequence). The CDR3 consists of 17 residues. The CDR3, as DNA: TGTGCCACCAGCACAACCATGGGACAGGCAACTAATGAAAAACTGTTTTTT. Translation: CATSTTMGQATNEKLFF.

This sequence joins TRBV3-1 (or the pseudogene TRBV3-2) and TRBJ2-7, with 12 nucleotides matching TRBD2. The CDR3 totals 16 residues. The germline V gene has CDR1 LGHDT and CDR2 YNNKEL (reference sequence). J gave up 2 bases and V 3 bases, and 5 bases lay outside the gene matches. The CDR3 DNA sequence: TGTGCCAGCAGCCAGTCCACTAGCGGGGGGACCTACGAGCAGTACTTC. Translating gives CASSQSTSGGTYEQYF.